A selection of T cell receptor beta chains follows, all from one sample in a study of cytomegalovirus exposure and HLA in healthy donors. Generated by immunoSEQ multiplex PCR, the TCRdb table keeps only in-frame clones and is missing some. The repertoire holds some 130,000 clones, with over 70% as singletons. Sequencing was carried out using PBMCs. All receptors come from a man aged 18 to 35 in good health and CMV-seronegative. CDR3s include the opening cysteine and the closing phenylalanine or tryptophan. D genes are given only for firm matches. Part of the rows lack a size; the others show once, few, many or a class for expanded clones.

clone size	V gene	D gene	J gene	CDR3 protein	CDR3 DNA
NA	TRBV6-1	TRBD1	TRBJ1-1	CASRHLQGSNTEAFF	TGTGCCAGCAGGCATCTACAGGGGAGCAACACTGAAGCTTTCTTT
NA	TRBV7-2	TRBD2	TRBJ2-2	CASSLRAGGNTGELFF	TGTGCCAGCAGCTTAAGGGCGGGGGGGAACACCGGGGAGCTGTTTTTT
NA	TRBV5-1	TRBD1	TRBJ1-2	CASSIGQGNYGYTF	TGCGCCAGCAGCATCGGACAGGGTAACTATGGCTACACCTTC
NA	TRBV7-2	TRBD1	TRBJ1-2	CASSFTGVKDYGYTF	TGTGCCAGCAGCTTCACAGGGGTGAAGGACTATGGCTACACCTTC
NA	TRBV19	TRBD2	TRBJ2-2	CASRPSGVTGELFF	TGTGCCAGTAGACCTAGCGGTGTAACCGGGGAGCTGTTTTTT
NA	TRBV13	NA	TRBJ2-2	CASSRARRTGELFF	TGTGCCAGCAGCCGAGCAAGGAGAACCGGGGAGCTGTTTTTT
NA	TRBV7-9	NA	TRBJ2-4	CASSFRDTSLAKNIQYF	TGTGCCAGCAGCTTCCGGGACACCTCGTTAGCCAAAAACATTCAGTACTTC
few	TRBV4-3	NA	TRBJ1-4	CASSQDWRSEKLFF	TGCGCCAGCAGCCAAGATTGGAGAAGTGAAAAACTGTTTTTT
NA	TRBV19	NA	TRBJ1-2	CASRSEGYGYTF	TGTGCCAGTAGGTCAGAGGGCTATGGCTACACCTTC
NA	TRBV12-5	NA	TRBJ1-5	CASANRLNQPQHF	TGTGCTAGCGCAAATAGATTAAATCAGCCCCAGCATTTT
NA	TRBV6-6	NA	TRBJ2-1	CASSFRAMYNEQFF	TGTGCCAGCAGTTTCAGGGCCATGTACAATGAGCAGTTCTTC
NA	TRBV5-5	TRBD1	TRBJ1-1	CASSLGAGGMNTEAFF	TGTGCCAGCAGCTTGGGTGCAGGGGGCATGAACACTGAAGCTTTCTTT
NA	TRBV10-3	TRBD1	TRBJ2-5	CAISRDRGKETQYF	TGTGCCATCAGTAGGGACAGGGGAAAAGAGACCCAGTACTTC
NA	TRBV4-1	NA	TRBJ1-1	CASSLLLRDEAFF	TGCGCCAGCAGCCTTCTCTTGCGGGATGAAGCTTTCTTT
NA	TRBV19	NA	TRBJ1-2	CASSIVVKNQPTNYGYTF	TGTGCCAGTAGTATAGTAGTAAAGAACCAACCGACTAACTATGGCTACACCTTC
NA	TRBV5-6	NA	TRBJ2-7	CASSLAARGAYEQYF	TGTGCCAGCAGCTTGGCCGCCAGAGGTGCCTACGAGCAGTACTTC
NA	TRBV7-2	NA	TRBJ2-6	CASSLGTGANVLTF	TGTGCCAGCAGCCTCGGGACAGGGGCCAACGTCCTGACTTTC
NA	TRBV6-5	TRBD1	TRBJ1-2	CASSQTGGGYTF	TGTGCCAGCAGCCAGACAGGGGGTGGCTACACCTTC
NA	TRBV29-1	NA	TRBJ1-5	CSVSVGRSNQPQHF	TGCAGCGTTTCGGTGGGGCGTAGCAATCAGCCCCAGCATTTT
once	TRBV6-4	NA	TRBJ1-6	CATIRWYSPLHF	TGTGCCACAATCCGGTGGTATTCACCCCTCCACTTT
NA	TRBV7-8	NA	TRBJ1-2	CASSLAPGFWGYTF	TGTGCCAGCAGCTTAGCGCCCGGGTTCTGGGGCTACACCTTC
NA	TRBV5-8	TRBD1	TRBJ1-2	CASSRQGRYGYTF	TGTGCCAGCAGCCGACAGGGCAGATATGGCTACACCTTC
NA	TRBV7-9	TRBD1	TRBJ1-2	CASSQPDRNNYGYTF	TGTGCCAGCAGCCAGCCGGACAGGAATAACTATGGCTACACCTTC
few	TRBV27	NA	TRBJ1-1	CASSLRQLNTEAFF	TGTGCCAGCAGTTTACGACAGCTTAACACTGAAGCTTTCTTT
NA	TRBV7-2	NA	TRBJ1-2	CASSLVAPQRINTNYGYTF	TGTGCCAGCAGCTTAGTAGCCCCGCAGAGGATAAATACTAACTATGGCTACACCTTC
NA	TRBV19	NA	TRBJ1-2	CASRGNGQINYGYTF	TGTGCCAGTAGGGGAAACGGACAGATTAACTATGGCTACACCTTC
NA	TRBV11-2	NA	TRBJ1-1	CASSQSLSWQGMAAFF	TGTGCCAGCAGCCAATCCTTAAGTTGGCAGGGCATGGCAGCTTTCTTT
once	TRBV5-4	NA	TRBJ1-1	CASSGGALGNTEAFF	TGTGCCAGCAGCGGTGGGGCTTTGGGGAACACTGAAGCTTTCTTT